This T cell receptor beta chain stems from a study of blood T cells in healthy people across ages. V shed 3 bases and J 2 bases; nucleotides not matched to a gene: 7. There are 14 residues in the CDR3. Germline CDR1 reads DFQATT; CDR2 reads SNEGSKA (reference sequence). The authors ran a second PCR of about 6 to 11 cycles using a sample-barcoded 5' primer and a J-beta primer mix. Each CDR3 protein is one row after TCRdb ran MiXCR on the 5' RACE reads. The sample has nearly 1 million distinct CDR3 sequences, roughly 47% seen once. Sequencing input: blood. This clonotype was sampled from a woman in her fifties or sixties in good health. The V call is TRBV20-1, the J call TRBJ2-7; 7 positions match TRBD2. The CDR3 nucleotides are TGCAGTGCTAGTGGGCGGGAGCGACCCTACGAGCAGTACTTC. This sequence encodes CSASGRERPYEQYF.